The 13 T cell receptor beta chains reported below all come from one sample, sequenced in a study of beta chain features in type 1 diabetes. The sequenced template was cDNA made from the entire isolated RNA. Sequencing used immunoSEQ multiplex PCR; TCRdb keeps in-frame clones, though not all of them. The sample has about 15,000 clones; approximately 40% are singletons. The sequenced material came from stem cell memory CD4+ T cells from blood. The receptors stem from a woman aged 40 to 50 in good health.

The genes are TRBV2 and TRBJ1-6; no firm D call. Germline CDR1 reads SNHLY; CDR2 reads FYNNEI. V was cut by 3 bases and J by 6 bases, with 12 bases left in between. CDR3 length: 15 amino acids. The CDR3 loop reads CASSDLVALNSPLHF. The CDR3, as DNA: TGTGCCAGCAGTGATCTTGTGGCCCTTAATTCACCCCTCCACTTT.

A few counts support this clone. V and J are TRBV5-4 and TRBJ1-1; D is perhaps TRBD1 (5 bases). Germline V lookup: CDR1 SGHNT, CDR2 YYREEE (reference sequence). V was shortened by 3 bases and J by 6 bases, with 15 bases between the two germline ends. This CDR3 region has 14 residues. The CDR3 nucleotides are TGTGCCAGCAGCTCGCTAAAGGCGGGACCTGAAGCTTTCTTT. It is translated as CASSSLKAGPEAFF.

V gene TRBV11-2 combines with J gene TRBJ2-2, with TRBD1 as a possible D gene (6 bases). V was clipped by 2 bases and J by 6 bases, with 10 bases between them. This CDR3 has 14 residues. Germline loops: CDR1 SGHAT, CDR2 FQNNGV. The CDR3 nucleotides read TGTGCCAGCAGCTTATTGGGGGCTGCCGGGGAGCTGTTTTTT. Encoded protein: CASSLLGAAGELFF. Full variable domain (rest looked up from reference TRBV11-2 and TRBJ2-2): EAGVAQSPRYKIIEKRQSVAFWCNPISGHATLYWYQQILGQGPKLLIQFQNNGVVDDSQLPKDRFSAERLKGVDSTLKIQPAKLEDSAVYLCASSLLGAAGELFFGEGSRLTVL.

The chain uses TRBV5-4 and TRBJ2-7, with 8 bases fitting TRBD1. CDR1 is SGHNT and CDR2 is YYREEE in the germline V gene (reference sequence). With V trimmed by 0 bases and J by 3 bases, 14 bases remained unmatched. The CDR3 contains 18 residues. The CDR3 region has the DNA TGTGCCAGCAGCTTGGGGGCAGGGGGCCTGGGGAACCACTACGAGCAGTACTTC. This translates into CASSLGAGGLGNHYEQYF.

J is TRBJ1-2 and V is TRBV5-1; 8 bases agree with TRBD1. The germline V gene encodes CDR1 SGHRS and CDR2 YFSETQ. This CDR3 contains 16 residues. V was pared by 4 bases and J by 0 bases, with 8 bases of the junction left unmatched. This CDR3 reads CASSPWTGTTNYGYTF. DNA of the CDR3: TGCGCCAGCAGCCCCTGGACAGGGACTACTAACTATGGCTACACCTTC.

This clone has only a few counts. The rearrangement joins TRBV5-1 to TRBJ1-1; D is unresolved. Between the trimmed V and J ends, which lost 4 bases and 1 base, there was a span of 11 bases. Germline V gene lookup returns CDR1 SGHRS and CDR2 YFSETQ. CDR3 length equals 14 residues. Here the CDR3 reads CASSDLSGNTEAFF. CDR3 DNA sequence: TGCGCCAGCAGCGATCTCAGCGGGAACACTGAAGCTTTCTTT.

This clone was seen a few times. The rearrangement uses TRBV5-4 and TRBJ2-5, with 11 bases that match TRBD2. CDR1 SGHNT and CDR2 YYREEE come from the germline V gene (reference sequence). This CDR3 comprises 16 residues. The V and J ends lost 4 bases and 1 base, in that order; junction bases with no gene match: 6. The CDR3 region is CASSVPSGGIQETQYF. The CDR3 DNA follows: TGTGCCAGCAGCGTCCCTAGCGGGGGGATCCAAGAGACCCAGTACTTC. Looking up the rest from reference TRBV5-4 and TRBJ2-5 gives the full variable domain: ETGVTQSPTHLIKTRGQQVTLRCSSQSGHNTVSWYQQALGQGPQFIFQYYREEENGRGNFPPRFSGLQFPNYSSELNVNALELDDSALYLCASSVPSGGIQETQYFGPGTRLLVL.

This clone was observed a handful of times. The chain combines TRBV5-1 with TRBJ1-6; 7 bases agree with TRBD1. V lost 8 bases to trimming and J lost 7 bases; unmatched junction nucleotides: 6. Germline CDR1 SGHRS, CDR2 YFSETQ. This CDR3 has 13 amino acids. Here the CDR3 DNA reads TGCGCCAGTGCCGGGACAGAGAATTCACCCCTCCACTTT. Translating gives CASAGTENSPLHF.

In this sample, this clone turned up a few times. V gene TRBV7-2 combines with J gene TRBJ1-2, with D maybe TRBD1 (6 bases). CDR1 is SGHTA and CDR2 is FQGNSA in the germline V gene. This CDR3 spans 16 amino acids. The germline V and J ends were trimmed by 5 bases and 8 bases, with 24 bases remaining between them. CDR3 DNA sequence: TGTGCCAGCAGCCCAAGGGGCCCTGGACAGCTCGGCGGCTACACCTTC. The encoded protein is CASSPRGPGQLGGYTF.

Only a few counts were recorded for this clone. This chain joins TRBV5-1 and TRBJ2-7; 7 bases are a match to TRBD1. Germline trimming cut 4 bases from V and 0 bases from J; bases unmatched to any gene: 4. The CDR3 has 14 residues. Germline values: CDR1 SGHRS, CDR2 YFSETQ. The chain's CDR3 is CASSGQASSYEQYF. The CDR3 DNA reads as TGCGCCAGCAGCGGACAGGCAAGCTCCTACGAGCAGTACTTC.

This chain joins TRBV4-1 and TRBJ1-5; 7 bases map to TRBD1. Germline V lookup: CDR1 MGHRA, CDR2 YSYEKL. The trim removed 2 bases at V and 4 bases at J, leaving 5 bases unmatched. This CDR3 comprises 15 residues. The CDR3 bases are TGCGCCAGCAGCCAAAGGGACAGCTCGAATCAGCCCCAGCATTTT. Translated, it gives CASSQRDSSNQPQHF.

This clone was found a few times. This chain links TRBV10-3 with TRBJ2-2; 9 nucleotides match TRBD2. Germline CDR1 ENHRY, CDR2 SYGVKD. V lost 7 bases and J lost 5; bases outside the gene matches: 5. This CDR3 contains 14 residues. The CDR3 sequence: CAITAGGPTGELFF. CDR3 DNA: TGTGCCATCACCGCGGGGGGGCCGACCGGGGAGCTGTTTTTT.

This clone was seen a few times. The CDR3 sequence: CASRNSRGNYGYTF. DNA of the CDR3: TGTGCCAGCAGAAATAGCAGGGGAAACTATGGCTACACCTTC. This chain connects TRBV6-6 to TRBJ1-2, with D possibly matching TRBD1 (6 bases). The CDR3 is made up of 14 amino acids. V was clipped by 6 bases and J by 2 bases, with 13 bases between them. Per the germline V gene, CDR1 is MNHNY and CDR2 is SVGAGI (reference sequence).